Listed below are T cell receptor beta chains from one sample, sequenced in a study of Graves' ophthalmopathy and Graves' hyperthyroidism. TCRdb reanalysed the multiplex PCR reads using MiXCR and keeps one entry per CDR3 protein. The sample consists of around 600,000 distinct CDR3 sequences, about 40% of them appearing once. The sequencing sample was made of peripheral blood. These receptors were obtained from an adult man with Graves' ophthalmopathy. Each CDR3 is given with its conserved first and last residue. D genes are given only for firm matches. For some rows the clone size is stated as once, few or many, or as a class when expanded; others skip it.

>.|TRBJ2-7|.|TRBV30
CAWRSEKSQYF
TGTGCCTGGAGATCCGAAAAATCCCAGTACTTC
>.|TRBJ2-2|TRBD1|TRBV11-2
CAGRLDRENTGELFF
TGTGCCGGCAGACTTGACAGGGAGAACACCGGGGAGCTGTTTTTT
>few|TRBJ2-3|.|TRBV7-6
CASSPGRRATQYF
TGTGCCAGCAGCCCCGGGCGAAGGGCTACGCAGTATTTT
>once|TRBJ1-3|.|TRBV2
CASSDILFSGNTIYF
TGTGCCAGCAGTGATATCCTTTTCTCTGGAAACACCATATATTTT
>many|TRBJ1-5|TRBD1|TRBV15
CATSSEVTGGQPQHF
TGTGCCACCAGCAGCGAGGTAACAGGGGGTCAGCCCCAGCATTTT
>many|TRBJ1-3|.|TRBV25-1
CASSEYNAGSGNTIYF
TGTGCCAGCAGTGAATATAACGCGGGCTCTGGAAACACCATATATTTT
>once|TRBJ2-7|.|TRBV11-2
CASSLMGTHGHEQYF
TGTGCCAGCAGCTTAATGGGGACCCACGGCCACGAGCAGTACTTC
>.|TRBJ2-5|TRBD2|TRBV10-3
CATSSGKQETQYF
TGTGCCACCTCTAGCGGGAAGCAAGAGACCCAGTACTTC
>many|TRBJ1-6|.|TRBV7-2
CASSPRQVAYNSPLHF
TGTGCCAGCAGCCCCCGACAGGTCGCCTATAATTCACCCCTCCACTTT
>.|TRBJ1-4|.|TRBV20-1
CSAREGGGGSANEKLFF
TGCAGTGCTAGAGAGGGGGGGGGAGGTTCGGCTAATGAAAAACTGTTTTTT
>few|TRBJ2-1|.|TRBV2
CASIGGEQFF
TGTGCCAGCATAGGAGGTGAGCAGTTCTTC
>.|TRBJ2-7|.|TRBV7-2
CASSLWGQGTYEQYF
TGTGCCAGCAGCTTATGGGGGCAGGGGACCTACGAGCAGTACTTC
>.|TRBJ1-1|TRBD1|TRBV19
CASSTGGRTEAFF
TGTGCCAGTAGTACAGGGGGTAGGACTGAAGCTTTCTTT
>many|TRBJ2-5|.|TRBV6-5
CASSHGQMWETQYF
TGTGCCAGCAGTCACGGACAGATGTGGGAGACCCAGTACTTC
>many|TRBJ2-7|.|TRBV10-3
CASSESLAFEQYF
TGTGCCAGCAGTGAATCGCTAGCTTTCGAGCAGTACTTC
>once|TRBJ2-5|.|TRBV29-1
CSLDNYQETQYF
TGCAGCTTAGACAACTACCAAGAGACCCAGTACTTC
>.|TRBJ1-6|.|TRBV10-2
CLAGDNSPLHF
TGCTTAGCAGGAGATAATTCACCCCTCCACTTT
>many|TRBJ2-7|.|TRBV7-9
CASSLAPGMGNDEQYF
TGTGCCAGCAGCTTAGCTCCGGGCATGGGGAACGACGAGCAGTACTTC
>.|TRBJ2-7|.|TRBV6-1
CASSDSGAYEQYF
TGTGCCAGCAGTGATTCTGGGGCCTACGAGCAGTACTTC
>.|TRBJ1-5|TRBD1|TRBV11-1
CASKSGTEKGQPQHF
TGTGCCAGCAAGTCCGGGACAGAGAAGGGACAGCCCCAGCATTTT
>.|TRBJ1-5|.|TRBV7-2
CAREPQGIAGPQHF
TGTGCTAGAGAACCCCAGGGGATCGCTGGGCCCCAGCATTTT
>.|TRBJ2-5|.|TRBV29-1
CSVGGGGQETQYF
TGCAGCGTTGGAGGGGGAGGGCAAGAGACCCAGTACTTC
>few|TRBJ1-2|.|TRBV4-2
CASSHLLQGPNYGYTF
TGTGCCAGCAGCCACCTACTACAGGGACCAAACTATGGCTACACCTTC
>.|TRBJ2-6|.|TRBV25-1
CASSETPNAEAF
TGTGCCAGCAGTGAGACCCCAAACGCTGAAGCTTTC
>many|TRBJ2-2|.|TRBV7-2
CASSLGLATNTGELFF
TGTGCCAGCAGCTTAGGTCTAGCGACGAACACCGGGGAGCTGTTTTTT
>.|TRBJ2-5|.|TRBV3-1
CASTDRRFRGETQYF
TGTGCCAGCACAGACCGGCGGTTTCGTGGAGAGACCCAGTACTTC
>many|TRBJ2-2|TRBD2|TRBV10-2
CASSGTSVGGGELFF
TGCGCCAGCAGCGGGACTAGTGTTGGTGGCGGGGAGCTGTTTTTT